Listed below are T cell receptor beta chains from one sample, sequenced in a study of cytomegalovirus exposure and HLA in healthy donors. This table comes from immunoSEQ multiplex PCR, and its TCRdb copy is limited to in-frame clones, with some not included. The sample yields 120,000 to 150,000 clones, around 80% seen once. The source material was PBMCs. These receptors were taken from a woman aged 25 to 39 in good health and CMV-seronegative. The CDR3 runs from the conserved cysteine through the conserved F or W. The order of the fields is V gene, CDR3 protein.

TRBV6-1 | CASRTGGDEQYF
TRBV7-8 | CASSALRWAVNEKLFF
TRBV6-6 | CASRPDGQVYGYTF
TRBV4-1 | CASSPLRRSGEKLFF
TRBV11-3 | CASSLVGGELFF
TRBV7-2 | CASSLVGVSGNTIYF
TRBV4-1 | CASSPVGGGRRTEQYF
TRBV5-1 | CASSPRKLVANTGELFF
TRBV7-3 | CASSLTADTEAFF
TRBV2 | CASSETSGVTDTQYF
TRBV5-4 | CASSSRFKDSNEKLFF
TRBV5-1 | CASKLRPVTEAFF
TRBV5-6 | CASNLRTGQETQYF
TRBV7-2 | CASSLARGHEQFF
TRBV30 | CAWSKGLAGAETQYF
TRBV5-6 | CASSPKTSGSSYNEQFF
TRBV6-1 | CASSEIRGGDIDGYTF
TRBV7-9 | CASSSPGTRGHEQYF
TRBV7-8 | CASSAHRVSSDTQYF
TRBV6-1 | CASSAGSYNEQFF
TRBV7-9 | CASSLGQGMEQYF
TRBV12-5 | CASGRSGQGTGANVLTF
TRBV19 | CASSMYNQPQHF
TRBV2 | CASSVSNYNEQFF
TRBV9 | CASSVADRSSYEQYF
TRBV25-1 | CASSDPRGVTNEKLFF
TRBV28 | CASSPGREYDEQFF
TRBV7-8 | CASSTTGGTYEQYF
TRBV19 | CASKKSQGRGDQPQHF
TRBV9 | CASSGGTSGINEQFF
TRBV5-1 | CASSLMGQGATGELFF
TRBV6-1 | CASSRQSYEQYF
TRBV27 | CASRPSGGVNEQFF
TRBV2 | CASGTEYNEQFF
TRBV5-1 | CASSLASSYEQYF
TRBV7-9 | CASSRTGESGNTIYF
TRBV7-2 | CASSLVGQLNYGYTF
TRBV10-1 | CSNNDTAYEQYF
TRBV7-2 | CASSIRRQGPGGYTF
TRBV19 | CASNPGLAGDNEQFF
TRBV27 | CASSLGTGRYEQYF
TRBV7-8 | CASSLGGPRQTLNTEAFF
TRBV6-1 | CASSVVFSGRATDTQYF
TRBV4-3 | CASSQDRTGLSIFGHEQFF
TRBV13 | CASSFRGSNQPQHF
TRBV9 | CASSVGIAGLAETQYF
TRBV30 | CAWSTGSGGNTIYF
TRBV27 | CASSFQGGGTGELFF
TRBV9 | CASSVAPSGRAYEQYF
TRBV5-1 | CASSDISGRANEQFF
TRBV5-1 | CASSLEAGLKTQYF
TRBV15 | CATSRGLAGVLGSYNEQFF